Listed below are T cell receptor beta chains from one sample, sequenced in a study of Ad26.COV2.S vaccination and SARS-CoV-2 variants. Clones were read by immunoSEQ multiplex PCR, and TCRdb kept only the in-frame ones, dropping some. The table has about 410,000 clones, about 85% seen once. The sample was peripheral blood, taken in a trial of Ad26.COV2.S vaccine versus placebo. The receptors shown here come from a person aged 18-60 years who received the Ad26.COV2.S COVID-19 vaccine or a placebo. Each CDR3 is given with its conserved first and last residue. Each record gives: CDR3 length, V gene, J gene, D gene, clone size, CDR3 DNA, CDR3 protein. The D gene is left open where the match is weak. Some rows have no size entry. The others give once, few or many, or a class for an expanded clone.

CDR3 length: 12; V gene: TRBV19; J gene: TRBJ1-2; D gene: .; clone size: .; CDR3 DNA: TGTGCCAGTAGTATGATGGTTTATGGCTACACCTTC; CDR3 protein: CASSMMVYGYTF
CDR3 length: 12; V gene: TRBV7-9; J gene: TRBJ1-2; D gene: .; clone size: few; CDR3 DNA: TGTGCCAGCAGCCAAGAAGGGTATGGCTACACCTTC; CDR3 protein: CASSQEGYGYTF
CDR3 length: 14; V gene: TRBV6-5; J gene: TRBJ1-1; D gene: TRBD1; clone size: .; CDR3 DNA: TGTGCCAGCACTACGGACAGGGAGGATACTGAAGCTTTCTTT; CDR3 protein: CASTTDREDTEAFF
CDR3 length: 14; V gene: TRBV5-4; J gene: TRBJ1-1; D gene: .; clone size: few; CDR3 DNA: TGTGCCAGCAGCCTGGCGGTGGGAGGCACTGAAGCTTTCTTT; CDR3 protein: CASSLAVGGTEAFF
CDR3 length: 14; V gene: TRBV5-1; J gene: TRBJ1-2; D gene: TRBD1; clone size: .; CDR3 DNA: TGCGCCAGCAGCTCGGGACAGGGGAATGTTGGCTACACCTTC; CDR3 protein: CASSSGQGNVGYTF
CDR3 length: 14; V gene: TRBV5-4; J gene: TRBJ1-1; D gene: .; clone size: .; CDR3 DNA: TGTGCCAGCAGCTTGGACTACACTAACACTGAAGCTTTCTTT; CDR3 protein: CASSLDYTNTEAFF
CDR3 length: 13; V gene: TRBV18; J gene: TRBJ1-5; D gene: .; clone size: .; CDR3 DNA: TGTGCCAGCTCACCGCAGGTAAATCAGCCCCAGCATTTT; CDR3 protein: CASSPQVNQPQHF
CDR3 length: 11; V gene: TRBV2; J gene: TRBJ2-5; D gene: TRBD1; clone size: .; CDR3 DNA: TGTGCCAGCACCCTCCGGGACAGACAGTACTTC; CDR3 protein: CASTLRDRQYF
CDR3 length: 14; V gene: TRBV7-2; J gene: TRBJ2-5; D gene: TRBD2; clone size: once; CDR3 DNA: TGTGCCAGCAGCCCGGGACTAGTACGGGAGACCCAGTACTTC; CDR3 protein: CASSPGLVRETQYF
CDR3 length: 17; V gene: TRBV19; J gene: TRBJ1-3; D gene: .; clone size: .; CDR3 DNA: TGTGCCAGTAGTATCTCCGGGACATGGAACTCTGGAAACACCATATATTTT; CDR3 protein: CASSISGTWNSGNTIYF
CDR3 length: 15; V gene: TRBV4-2; J gene: TRBJ2-7; D gene: TRBD1; clone size: .; CDR3 DNA: TGTGCCAGCAGCCCCGGGCAGGGGGTTCAGGACGAGCAGTACTTC; CDR3 protein: CASSPGQGVQDEQYF
CDR3 length: 18; V gene: TRBV7-2; J gene: TRBJ2-2; D gene: .; clone size: .; CDR3 DNA: TGTGCCAGCAGCTTAGATTCAGGGTCCCTGAGTAACACCGGGGAGCTGTTTTTT; CDR3 protein: CASSLDSGSLSNTGELFF
CDR3 length: 15; V gene: TRBV6-5; J gene: TRBJ1-1; D gene: TRBD1; clone size: .; CDR3 DNA: TGTGCCAGCAGCCGGAACAGGGGCGGAGAAACTGAAGCTTTCTTT; CDR3 protein: CASSRNRGGETEAFF
CDR3 length: 13; V gene: TRBV5-1; J gene: TRBJ2-2; D gene: .; clone size: once; CDR3 DNA: TGCGCCAGCAGCCTCAGGGTTGCCGGGGAGCTGTTTTTT; CDR3 protein: CASSLRVAGELFF
CDR3 length: 15; V gene: TRBV6-5; J gene: TRBJ2-2; D gene: .; clone size: .; CDR3 DNA: TGTGCCAGCAGTTACGGGGGGACAGACACCGGGGAGCTGTTTTTT; CDR3 protein: CASSYGGTDTGELFF
CDR3 length: 16; V gene: TRBV5-1; J gene: TRBJ2-2; D gene: .; clone size: .; CDR3 DNA: TGCGCCAGCCGACGGGGCCTGGGCCAGAACACCGGGGAGCTGTTTTTT; CDR3 protein: CASRRGLGQNTGELFF
CDR3 length: 16; V gene: TRBV11-3; J gene: TRBJ2-2; D gene: TRBD1; clone size: once; CDR3 DNA: TGTGCCAGCAGCCCGACAGGGACCCCGAACACCGGGGAGCTGTTTTTT; CDR3 protein: CASSPTGTPNTGELFF
CDR3 length: 19; V gene: TRBV2; J gene: TRBJ2-1; D gene: TRBD1; clone size: once; CDR3 DNA: TGTGCCAGCAGTCCAGCCGGGACAGCATCAAAGAGCTCCTACAATGAGCAGTTCTTC; CDR3 protein: CASSPAGTASKSSYNEQFF
CDR3 length: 15; V gene: TRBV6-5; J gene: TRBJ1-6; D gene: .; clone size: .; CDR3 DNA: TGTGCCAGCAGTCAACAGGGTCAATTAAATTCACCCCTCCACTTT; CDR3 protein: CASSQQGQLNSPLHF
CDR3 length: 15; V gene: TRBV10-1; J gene: TRBJ1-3; D gene: .; clone size: .; CDR3 DNA: TGCGCCAGCAGTGAATTCGGACTTTCTGGAAACACCATATATTTT; CDR3 protein: CASSEFGLSGNTIYF
CDR3 length: 17; V gene: TRBV3-1/TRBV3-2; J gene: TRBJ1-6; D gene: .; clone size: once; CDR3 DNA: TGTGCCAGCAGATCCTCCCAGGGTGCCTCCTATAATTCACCCCTCCACTTT; CDR3 protein: CASRSSQGASYNSPLHF
CDR3 length: 14; V gene: TRBV5-1; J gene: TRBJ1-1; D gene: .; clone size: .; CDR3 DNA: TGCGCCAGCAGCTTGAGTCCCGGGAACACTGAAGCTTTCTTT; CDR3 protein: CASSLSPGNTEAFF
CDR3 length: 13; V gene: TRBV5-6; J gene: TRBJ1-1; D gene: .; clone size: .; CDR3 DNA: TGTGCCAGCAGCTCTACAGGGTTCAGTGAAGCTTTCTTT; CDR3 protein: CASSSTGFSEAFF
CDR3 length: 12; V gene: TRBV7-2; J gene: TRBJ1-1; D gene: .; clone size: .; CDR3 DNA: TGTGCCAGCAGCTTAATCTCCGTAGAAGCTTTCTTT; CDR3 protein: CASSLISVEAFF
CDR3 length: 12; V gene: TRBV5-6; J gene: TRBJ1-2; D gene: .; clone size: .; CDR3 DNA: TGTGCCAGCAGCCCGGGGTTGTCCGGCTACACCTTC; CDR3 protein: CASSPGLSGYTF
CDR3 length: 17; V gene: TRBV2; J gene: TRBJ2-6; D gene: TRBD2; clone size: once; CDR3 DNA: TGTGCCAGCAGTCGAAGCGGGGGGGCCTTGGGGGCCAACGTCCTGACTTTC; CDR3 protein: CASSRSGGALGANVLTF
CDR3 length: 16; V gene: TRBV12-5; J gene: TRBJ2-7; D gene: .; clone size: .; CDR3 DNA: TGTGCTAGTGGTTTGGGGTCTTCGGTGCATGCCTACGAGCAGTACTTC; CDR3 protein: CASGLGSSVHAYEQYF
CDR3 length: 16; V gene: TRBV7-7; J gene: TRBJ2-5; D gene: TRBD1; clone size: .; CDR3 DNA: TGTGCTAGCAGCTTGACCGGGACAGGGGGCGAGGAGACCCAGTACTTC; CDR3 protein: CASSLTGTGGEETQYF
CDR3 length: 10; V gene: TRBV20-1; J gene: TRBJ2-7; D gene: .; clone size: .; CDR3 DNA: TGCAGTGCCGGGACCTTCGAGCAGTACTTC; CDR3 protein: CSAGTFEQYF
CDR3 length: 20; V gene: TRBV7-8; J gene: TRBJ2-2; D gene: .; clone size: .; CDR3 DNA: TGTGCCAGCACCTCTTCTCGGGGAACCCTACGGACCACCGTTACCGGGGAGCTGTTTTTT; CDR3 protein: CASTSSRGTLRTTVTGELFF
CDR3 length: 17; V gene: TRBV12-5; J gene: TRBJ2-1; D gene: TRBD2; clone size: .; CDR3 DNA: TGTGCTAGTGGTTTGGTAAATTCGGGACTATATTACAATGAGCAGTTCTTC; CDR3 protein: CASGLVNSGLYYNEQFF
CDR3 length: 13; V gene: TRBV7-2; J gene: TRBJ1-5; D gene: .; clone size: few; CDR3 DNA: TGTGCCAGCAGTTCGGACCGATATCAGCCCCAGCATTTT; CDR3 protein: CASSSDRYQPQHF
CDR3 length: 16; V gene: TRBV7-6; J gene: TRBJ1-1; D gene: TRBD1; clone size: .; CDR3 DNA: TGTGCCAGCAGCTGGGGACAGGGGGCGCGTGGGACTGAAGCTTTCTTT; CDR3 protein: CASSWGQGARGTEAFF
CDR3 length: 15; V gene: TRBV7-9; J gene: TRBJ1-1; D gene: .; clone size: .; CDR3 DNA: TGTGCCAGCAGCTTAAATAACAGTCCGGGCACTGAAGCTTTCTTT; CDR3 protein: CASSLNNSPGTEAFF
CDR3 length: 15; V gene: TRBV5-5; J gene: TRBJ1-4; D gene: TRBD1; clone size: .; CDR3 DNA: TGTGCCAGCAGCACCCCCGGGACAGGCAATGAAAAACTGTTTTTT; CDR3 protein: CASSTPGTGNEKLFF
CDR3 length: 16; V gene: TRBV19; J gene: TRBJ1-6; D gene: TRBD1; clone size: .; CDR3 DNA: TGTGCCAGTAGGCTTGGCAGGGGGTTTTATAATTCACCCCTCCACTTT; CDR3 protein: CASRLGRGFYNSPLHF
CDR3 length: 13; V gene: TRBV5-4; J gene: TRBJ1-2; D gene: .; clone size: .; CDR3 DNA: TGTGCCAGCAGCTTACAGGGATTGATTGGCTACACCTTC; CDR3 protein: CASSLQGLIGYTF
CDR3 length: 12; V gene: TRBV12-3/TRBV12-4; J gene: TRBJ1-2; D gene: .; clone size: .; CDR3 DNA: TGTGCCAGCAGTGGGGGAAACTATGGCTACACCTTC; CDR3 protein: CASSGGNYGYTF
CDR3 length: 16; V gene: TRBV4-1; J gene: TRBJ1-2; D gene: .; clone size: .; CDR3 DNA: TGCGCCAGCAGCCAAGGAATCTTTGGGAGAGTAGAAGGCTACACCTTC; CDR3 protein: CASSQGIFGRVEGYTF
CDR3 length: 16; V gene: TRBV27; J gene: TRBJ2-2; D gene: .; clone size: .; CDR3 DNA: TGTGCCAGCAGTTTATTGGATGGAGGGGGCACCGGGGAGCTGTTTTTT; CDR3 protein: CASSLLDGGGTGELFF
CDR3 length: 14; V gene: TRBV7-9; J gene: TRBJ2-7; D gene: TRBD1; clone size: once; CDR3 DNA: TGTGCCAGCAGCACCGGACAGGACTCCTACGAGCAGTACTTC; CDR3 protein: CASSTGQDSYEQYF
CDR3 length: 15; V gene: TRBV5-1; J gene: TRBJ1-1; D gene: .; clone size: .; CDR3 DNA: TGCGCCAGCAGCTTGACGGGAGCGGAGAACACTGAAGCTTTCTTT; CDR3 protein: CASSLTGAENTEAFF
CDR3 length: 14; V gene: TRBV29-1; J gene: TRBJ1-2; D gene: TRBD1; clone size: .; CDR3 DNA: TGCAGCGTAGGGACAGGGGGCGGCCTGGATGGCTACACCTTC; CDR3 protein: CSVGTGGGLDGYTF
CDR3 length: 16; V gene: TRBV24-1; J gene: TRBJ2-7; D gene: TRBD1; clone size: .; CDR3 DNA: TGTGCCACCAGTGATTTTCCGGGACAGGGGTTCGACGAGCAGTACTTC; CDR3 protein: CATSDFPGQGFDEQYF
CDR3 length: 13; V gene: TRBV11-3; J gene: TRBJ2-7; D gene: .; clone size: .; CDR3 DNA: TGTGCCAGCAGCCTCGGGACTCCCTACGAGCAGTACTTC; CDR3 protein: CASSLGTPYEQYF
CDR3 length: 15; V gene: TRBV6-2/TRBV6-3; J gene: TRBJ2-7; D gene: .; clone size: .; CDR3 DNA: TGTGCCAGCAGCCCTCGGCTCCTCAACTCCTACGAGCAGTACTTC; CDR3 protein: CASSPRLLNSYEQYF
CDR3 length: 17; V gene: TRBV7-9; J gene: TRBJ2-6; D gene: .; clone size: .; CDR3 DNA: TGTGCCACCCGGAGATTGGGAAATTTGGACGGGGCCAACGTCCTGACTTTC; CDR3 protein: CATRRLGNLDGANVLTF
CDR3 length: 13; V gene: TRBV3-1/TRBV3-2; J gene: TRBJ2-2; D gene: .; clone size: few; CDR3 DNA: TGTGCCAGCAGCCAAACTAACACCGGGGAGCTGTTTTTT; CDR3 protein: CASSQTNTGELFF
CDR3 length: 14; V gene: TRBV16; J gene: TRBJ2-7; D gene: .; clone size: .; CDR3 DNA: TGTGCCAGCAGCCACACGGGGGGCCCCTACGAGCAGTACTTC; CDR3 protein: CASSHTGGPYEQYF
CDR3 length: 15; V gene: TRBV19; J gene: TRBJ2-3; D gene: .; clone size: .; CDR3 DNA: TGTGCCAGTAGTAAAACAGGTTCGAGCACAGATACGCAGTATTTT; CDR3 protein: CASSKTGSSTDTQYF
CDR3 length: 14; V gene: TRBV27; J gene: TRBJ2-1; D gene: .; clone size: .; CDR3 DNA: TGTGCCAGCAGTTTGAGCCTAGGTGGCAATGAGCAGTTCTTC; CDR3 protein: CASSLSLGGNEQFF